The source of this T cell receptor (beta chain) is a study of Ad26.COV2.S vaccination and SARS-CoV-2 variants. Study background: Donor participated within the Ad26.COV2.S arm of the COV1001 trial.

Germline CDR1 KGHDR, CDR2 SFDVKD. The CDR3 extends over 15 amino acids. The V gene lost 0 bases and the J gene lost 7 bases, with 14 bases spanning the gap. The assay was immunoSEQ multiplex PCR, and TCRdb's table has in-frame clones only and misses some. The sample records around 450,000 clones, about 91% being singletons. The treatment was: about 20 received Ad26.COV2.S at low or high dose, single or two shots; 5 received placebo; per-sample allocation not given. Samples analyzed were those drawn on day 63 after the first vaccine or placebo injection. The sequence was obtained from a person between 18 and 60 years old who received the Ad26.COV2.S COVID-19 vaccine or a placebo. This sample comprised peripheral blood, obtained in a trial of Ad26.COV2.S vaccine versus placebo. The rearrangement joins TRBV24-1 to TRBJ1-2, with TRBD1 as a possible D gene (5 bases). As DNA, the CDR3 is TGTGCCACCAGTGATTTGTCGGGAGGGGCCAGTGGCTACACCTTC. Amino acid sequence: CATSDLSGGASGYTF.